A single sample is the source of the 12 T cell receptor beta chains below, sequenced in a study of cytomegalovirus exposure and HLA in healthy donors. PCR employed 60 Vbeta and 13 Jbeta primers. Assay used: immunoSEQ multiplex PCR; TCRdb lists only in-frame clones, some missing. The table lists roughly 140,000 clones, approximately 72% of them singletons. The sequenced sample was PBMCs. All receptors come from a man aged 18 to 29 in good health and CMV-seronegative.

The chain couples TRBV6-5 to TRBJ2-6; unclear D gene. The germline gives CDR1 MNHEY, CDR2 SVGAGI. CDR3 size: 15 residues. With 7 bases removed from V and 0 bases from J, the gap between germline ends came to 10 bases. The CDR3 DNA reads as TGTGCCAGCAAACTTTTAGTCTCTGGGGCCAACGTCCTGACTTTC. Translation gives CASKLLVSGANVLTF.

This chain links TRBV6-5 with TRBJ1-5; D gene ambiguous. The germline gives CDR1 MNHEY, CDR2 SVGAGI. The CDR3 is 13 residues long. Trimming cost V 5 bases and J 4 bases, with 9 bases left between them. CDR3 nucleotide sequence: TGTGCCAGCAGTCCAATGAGGAATCAGCCCCAGCATTTT. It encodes CASSPMRNQPQHF.

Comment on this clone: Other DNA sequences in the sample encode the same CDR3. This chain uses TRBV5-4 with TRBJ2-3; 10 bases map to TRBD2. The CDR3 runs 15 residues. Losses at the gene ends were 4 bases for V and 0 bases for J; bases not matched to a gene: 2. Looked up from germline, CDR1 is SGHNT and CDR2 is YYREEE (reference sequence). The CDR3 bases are TGTGCCAGCAGCCTAGCGGGAGTGAGCACAGATACGCAGTATTTT. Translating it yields CASSLAGVSTDTQYF.

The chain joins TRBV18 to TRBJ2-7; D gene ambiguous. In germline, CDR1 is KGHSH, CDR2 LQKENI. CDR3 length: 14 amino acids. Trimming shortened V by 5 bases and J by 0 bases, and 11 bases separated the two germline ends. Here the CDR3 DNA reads TGTGCCAGCTCATCACGACGGAGCTCCTACGAGCAGTACTTC. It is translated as CASSSRRSSYEQYF.

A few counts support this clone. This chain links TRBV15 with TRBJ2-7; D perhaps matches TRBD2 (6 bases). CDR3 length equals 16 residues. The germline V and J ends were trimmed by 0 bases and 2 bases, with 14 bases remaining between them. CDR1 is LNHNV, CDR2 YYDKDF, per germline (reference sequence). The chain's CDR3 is CATSREAAGRAYEQYF. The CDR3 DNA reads TGTGCCACCAGCAGAGAGGCGGCGGGGCGGGCCTACGAGCAGTACTTC. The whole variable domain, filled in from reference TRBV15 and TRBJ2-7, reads DAMVIQNPRYQVTQFGKPVTLSCSQTLNHNVMYWYQQKSSQAPKLLFHYYDKDFNNEADTPDNFQSRRPNTSFCFLDIRSPGLGDTAMYLCATSREAAGRAYEQYFGPGTRLTVT.

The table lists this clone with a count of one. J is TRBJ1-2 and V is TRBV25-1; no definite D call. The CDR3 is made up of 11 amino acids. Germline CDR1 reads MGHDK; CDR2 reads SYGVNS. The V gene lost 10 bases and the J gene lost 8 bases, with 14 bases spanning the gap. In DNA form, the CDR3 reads TGTGCCACCTATCCCCGCCTGGGCTACACCTTC. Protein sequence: CATYPRLGYTF.

In DNA, the CDR3 is TGTGCCAGCAGCCAAGATTCAGACTATGGCTACACCTTC. This codes for CASSQDSDYGYTF. V usage is TRBV14 and J usage is TRBJ1-2; D ambiguous. The V and J ends lost 0 bases and 3 bases respectively, with 5 bases between them. The CDR3 extends over 13 amino acids. Germline V gene lookup returns CDR1 SGHDN and CDR2 FVKESK.

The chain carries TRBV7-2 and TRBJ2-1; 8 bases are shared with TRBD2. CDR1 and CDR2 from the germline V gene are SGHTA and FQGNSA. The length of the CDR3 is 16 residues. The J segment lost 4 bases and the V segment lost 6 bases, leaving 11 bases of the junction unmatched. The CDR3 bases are TGTGCCAGCAGTTCTCTTAGCGGGACTGTATACAATGAGCAGTTCTTC. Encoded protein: CASSSLSGTVYNEQFF.

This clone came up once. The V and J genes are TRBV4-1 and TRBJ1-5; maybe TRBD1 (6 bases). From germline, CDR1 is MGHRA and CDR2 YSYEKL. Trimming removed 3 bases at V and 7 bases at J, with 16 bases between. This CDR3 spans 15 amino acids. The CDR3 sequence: CASSQEQGTRQPQHF. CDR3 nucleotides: TGCGCCAGCAGCCAGGAACAGGGTACACGGCAGCCCCAGCATTTT.

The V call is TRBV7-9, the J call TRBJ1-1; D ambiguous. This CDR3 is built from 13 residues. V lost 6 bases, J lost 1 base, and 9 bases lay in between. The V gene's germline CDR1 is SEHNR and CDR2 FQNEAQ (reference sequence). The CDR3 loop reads CASSTRRNTEAFF. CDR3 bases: TGTGCCAGCAGTACGAGGCGGAACACTGAAGCTTTCTTT.

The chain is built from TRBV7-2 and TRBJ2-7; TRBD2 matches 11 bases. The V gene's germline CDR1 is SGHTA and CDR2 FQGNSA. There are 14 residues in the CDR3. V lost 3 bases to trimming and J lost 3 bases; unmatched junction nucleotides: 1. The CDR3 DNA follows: TGTGCCAGCAGCTTCGGGACTAGCGGCTACGAGCAGTACTTC. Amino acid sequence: CASSFGTSGYEQYF.

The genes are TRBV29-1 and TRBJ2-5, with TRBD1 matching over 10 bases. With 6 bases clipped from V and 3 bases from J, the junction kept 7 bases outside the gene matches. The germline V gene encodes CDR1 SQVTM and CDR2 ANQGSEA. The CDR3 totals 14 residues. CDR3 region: CSVYPGQGKETQYF. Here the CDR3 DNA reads TGCAGCGTGTATCCGGGACAGGGGAAAGAGACCCAGTACTTC.